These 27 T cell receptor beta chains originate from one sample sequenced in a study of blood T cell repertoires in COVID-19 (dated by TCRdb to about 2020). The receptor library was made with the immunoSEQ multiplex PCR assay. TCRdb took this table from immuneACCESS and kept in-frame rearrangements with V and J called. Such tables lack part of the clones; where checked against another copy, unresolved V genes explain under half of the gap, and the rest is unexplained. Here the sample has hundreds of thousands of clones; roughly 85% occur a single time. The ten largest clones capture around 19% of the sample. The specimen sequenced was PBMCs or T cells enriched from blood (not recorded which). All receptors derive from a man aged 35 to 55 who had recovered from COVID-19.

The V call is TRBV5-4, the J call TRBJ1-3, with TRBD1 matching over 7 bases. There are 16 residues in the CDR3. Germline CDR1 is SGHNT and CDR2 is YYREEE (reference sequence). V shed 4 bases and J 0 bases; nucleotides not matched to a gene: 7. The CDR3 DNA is TGTGCCAGCAGCAGGGGGCAGGGGACCTCTGGAAACACCATATATTTT. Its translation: CASSRGQGTSGNTIYF.

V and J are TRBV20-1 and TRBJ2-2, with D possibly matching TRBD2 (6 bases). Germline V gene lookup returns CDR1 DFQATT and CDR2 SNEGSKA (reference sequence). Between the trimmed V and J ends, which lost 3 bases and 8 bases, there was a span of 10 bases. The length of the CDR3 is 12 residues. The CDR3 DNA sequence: TGCAGTGCTAGTAGCGGCAGGGGGGAGCTGTTTTTT. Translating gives CSASSGRGELFF.

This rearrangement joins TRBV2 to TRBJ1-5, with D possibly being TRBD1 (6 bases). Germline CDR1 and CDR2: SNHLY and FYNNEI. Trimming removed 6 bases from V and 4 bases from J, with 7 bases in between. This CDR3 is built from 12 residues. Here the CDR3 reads CASRDRNQPQHF. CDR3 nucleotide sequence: TGTGCCAGCAGGGACAGAAATCAGCCCCAGCATTTT.

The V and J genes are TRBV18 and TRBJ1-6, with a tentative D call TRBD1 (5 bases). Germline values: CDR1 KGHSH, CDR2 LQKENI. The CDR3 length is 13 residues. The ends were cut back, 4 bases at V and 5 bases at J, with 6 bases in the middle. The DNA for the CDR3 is TGTGCCAGCTCACTACAGGATAATTCACCCCTCCACTTT. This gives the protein CASSLQDNSPLHF.

For the CDR3, the DNA is TGTGCCGGAAGGACTAGCGGGAGAGGCGAGCAGTACTTC. It encodes CAGRTSGRGEQYF. The chain is built from TRBV5-6 and TRBJ2-7; 13 nucleotides line up with TRBD2. J was trimmed by 6 bases and V by 10 bases; bases with no gene match: 7. The CDR3 consists of 13 residues. Germline lookup yields CDR1 SGHDT and CDR2 YYEEEE.

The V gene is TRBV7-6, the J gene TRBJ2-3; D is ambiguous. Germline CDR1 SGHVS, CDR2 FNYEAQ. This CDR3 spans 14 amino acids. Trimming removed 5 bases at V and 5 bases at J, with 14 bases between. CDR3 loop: CASSPRSGGDTQYF. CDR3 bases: TGTGCCAGCAGCCCGCGGAGTGGTGGAGATACGCAGTATTTT.

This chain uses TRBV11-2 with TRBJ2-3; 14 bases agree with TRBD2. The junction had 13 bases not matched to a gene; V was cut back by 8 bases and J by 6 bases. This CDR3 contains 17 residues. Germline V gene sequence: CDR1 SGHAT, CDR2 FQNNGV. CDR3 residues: CASLGLAGVFARDTQYF. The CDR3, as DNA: TGTGCCAGCCTGGGACTAGCGGGAGTTTTTGCGAGGGATACGCAGTATTTT.

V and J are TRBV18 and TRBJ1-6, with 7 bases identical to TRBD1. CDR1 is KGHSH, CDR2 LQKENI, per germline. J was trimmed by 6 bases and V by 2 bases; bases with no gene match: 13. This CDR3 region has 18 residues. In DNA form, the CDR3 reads TGTGCCAGCTCACCAAAGTCGAACGCGGGACAGCCTAATTCACCCCTCCACTTT. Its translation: CASSPKSNAGQPNSPLHF.

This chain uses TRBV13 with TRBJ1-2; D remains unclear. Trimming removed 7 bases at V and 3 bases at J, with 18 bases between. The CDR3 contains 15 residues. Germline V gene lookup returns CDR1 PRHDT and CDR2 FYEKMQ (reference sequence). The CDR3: CASTSGAEVHYGYTF. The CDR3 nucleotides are TGTGCCAGCACCTCCGGAGCGGAGGTACACTATGGCTACACCTTC.

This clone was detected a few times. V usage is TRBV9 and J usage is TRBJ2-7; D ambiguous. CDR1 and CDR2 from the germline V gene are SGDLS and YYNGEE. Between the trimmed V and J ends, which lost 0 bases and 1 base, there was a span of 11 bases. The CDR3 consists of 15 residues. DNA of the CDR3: TGTGCCAGCAGCGTAGGATCTATCGGGTCCTACGAGCAGTACTTC. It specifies CASSVGSIGSYEQYF.

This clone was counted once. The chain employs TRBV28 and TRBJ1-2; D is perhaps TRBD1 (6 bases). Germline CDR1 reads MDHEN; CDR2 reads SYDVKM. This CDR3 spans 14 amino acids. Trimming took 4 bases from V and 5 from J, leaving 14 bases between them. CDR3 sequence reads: CASSSSGGGYGYTF. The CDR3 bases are TGTGCCAGCAGTTCCTCGGGGGGCGGGTATGGCTACACCTTC.

CDR3 region: CASRGAASYEQYF. The CDR3 bases are TGTGCCAGCAGGGGGGCGGCATCCTACGAGCAGTACTTC. The rearrangement links TRBV7-2 to TRBJ2-7; possible D gene TRBD1, 6 bases. The CDR3 contains 13 residues. CDR1 and CDR2 from the germline V gene are SGHTA and FQGNSA. V lost 6 bases and J lost 1, with 10 bases in between.

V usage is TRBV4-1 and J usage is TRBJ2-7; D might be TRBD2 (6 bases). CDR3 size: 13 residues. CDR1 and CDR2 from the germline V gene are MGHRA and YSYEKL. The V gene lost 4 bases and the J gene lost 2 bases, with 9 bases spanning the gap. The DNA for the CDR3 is TGCGCCAGCAGCCCCAGACTAGCCTACGAGCAGTACTTC. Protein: CASSPRLAYEQYF.

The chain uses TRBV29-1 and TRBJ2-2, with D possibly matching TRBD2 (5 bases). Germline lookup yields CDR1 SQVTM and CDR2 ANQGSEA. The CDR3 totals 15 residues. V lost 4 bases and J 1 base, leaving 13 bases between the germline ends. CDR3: CSVGFEGKNTGELFF. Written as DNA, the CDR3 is TGCAGCGTTGGGTTCGAGGGAAAGAACACCGGGGAGCTGTTTTTT.

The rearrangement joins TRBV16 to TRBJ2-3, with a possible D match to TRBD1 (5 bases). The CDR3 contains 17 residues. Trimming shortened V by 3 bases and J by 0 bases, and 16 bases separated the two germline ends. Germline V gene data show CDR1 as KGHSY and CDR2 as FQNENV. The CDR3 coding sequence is TGTGCCAGCAGCCAGCTGACAGTAACGCATAGCACAGATACGCAGTATTTT. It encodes CASSQLTVTHSTDTQYF.

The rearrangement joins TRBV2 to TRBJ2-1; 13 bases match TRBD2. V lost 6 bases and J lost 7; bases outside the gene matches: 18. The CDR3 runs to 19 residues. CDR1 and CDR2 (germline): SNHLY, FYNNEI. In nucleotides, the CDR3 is TGTGCCAGCAGGGACAGGGGTCGCCGCAGACTAGCGGGAGGAAATGAGCAGTTCTTC. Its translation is CASRDRGRRRLAGGNEQFF.

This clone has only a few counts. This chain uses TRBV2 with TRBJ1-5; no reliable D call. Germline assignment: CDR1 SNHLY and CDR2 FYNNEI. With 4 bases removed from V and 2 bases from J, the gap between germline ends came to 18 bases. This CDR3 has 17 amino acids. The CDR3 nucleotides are TGTGCCAGCAGTGGATTACGAGGGATCGGCGGCAATCAGCCCCAGCATTTT. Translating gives CASSGLRGIGGNQPQHF.

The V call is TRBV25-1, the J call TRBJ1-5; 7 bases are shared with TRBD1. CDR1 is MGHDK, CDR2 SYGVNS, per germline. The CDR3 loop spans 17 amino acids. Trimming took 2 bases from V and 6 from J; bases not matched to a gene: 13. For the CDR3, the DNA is TGTGCCAGCAGTGAAGGTGCGGGGCAGGGGGTGATTCAGCCCCAGCATTTT. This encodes CASSEGAGQGVIQPQHF.

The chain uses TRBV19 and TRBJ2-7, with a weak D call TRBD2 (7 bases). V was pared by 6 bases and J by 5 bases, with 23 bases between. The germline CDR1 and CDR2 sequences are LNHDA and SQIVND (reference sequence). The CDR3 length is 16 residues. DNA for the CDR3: TGTGCCAGTAGCCAGAGGGGGGGGGTTAGAGTCCACGAGCAGTACTTC. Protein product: CASSQRGGVRVHEQYF.

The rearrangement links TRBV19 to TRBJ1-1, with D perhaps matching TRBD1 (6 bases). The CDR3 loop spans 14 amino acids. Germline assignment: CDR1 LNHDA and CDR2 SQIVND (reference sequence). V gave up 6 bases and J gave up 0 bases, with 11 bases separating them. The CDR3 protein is CASSAQGMNTEAFF. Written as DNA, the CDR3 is TGTGCCAGTAGCGCACAGGGCATGAACACTGAAGCTTTCTTT.

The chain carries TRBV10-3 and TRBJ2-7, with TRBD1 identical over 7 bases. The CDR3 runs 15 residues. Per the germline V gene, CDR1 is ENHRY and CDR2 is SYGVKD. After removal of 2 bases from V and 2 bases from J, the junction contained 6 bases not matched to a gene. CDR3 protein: CAISEMRDRPYEQYF. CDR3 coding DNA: TGTGCCATCAGTGAGATGAGGGACAGACCCTACGAGCAGTACTTC.

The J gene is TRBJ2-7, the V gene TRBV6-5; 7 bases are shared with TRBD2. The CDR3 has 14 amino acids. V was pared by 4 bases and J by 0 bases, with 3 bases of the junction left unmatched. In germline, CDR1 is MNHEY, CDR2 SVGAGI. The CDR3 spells CASSSSGSSYEQYF. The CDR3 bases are TGTGCCAGCAGTTCTAGCGGAAGCTCCTACGAGCAGTACTTC.

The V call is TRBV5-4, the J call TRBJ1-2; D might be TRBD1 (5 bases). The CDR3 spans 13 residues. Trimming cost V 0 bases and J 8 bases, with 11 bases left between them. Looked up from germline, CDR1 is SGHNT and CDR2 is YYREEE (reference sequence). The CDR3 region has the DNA TGTGCCAGCAGCTTGGCCGGGGCGGGAGGCTACACCTTC. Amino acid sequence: CASSLAGAGGYTF.

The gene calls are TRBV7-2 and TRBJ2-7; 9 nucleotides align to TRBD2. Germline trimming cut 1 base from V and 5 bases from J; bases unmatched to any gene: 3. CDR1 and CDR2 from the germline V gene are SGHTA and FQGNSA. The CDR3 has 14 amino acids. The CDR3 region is CASSLVPSGDEQYF. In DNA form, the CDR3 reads TGTGCCAGCAGCTTAGTTCCTAGCGGGGACGAGCAGTACTTC.

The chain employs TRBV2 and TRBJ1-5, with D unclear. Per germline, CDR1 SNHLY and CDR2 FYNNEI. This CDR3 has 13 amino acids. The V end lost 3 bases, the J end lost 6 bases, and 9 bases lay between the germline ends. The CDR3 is CASSEATFQPQHF. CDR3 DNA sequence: TGTGCCAGCAGTGAGGCCACATTTCAGCCCCAGCATTTT. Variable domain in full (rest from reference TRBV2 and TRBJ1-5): EPEVTQTPSHQVTQMGQEVILRCVPISNHLYFYWYRQILGQKVEFLVSFYNNEISEKSEIFDDQFSVERPDGSNFTLKIRSTKLEDSAMYFCASSEATFQPQHFGDGTRLSIL.

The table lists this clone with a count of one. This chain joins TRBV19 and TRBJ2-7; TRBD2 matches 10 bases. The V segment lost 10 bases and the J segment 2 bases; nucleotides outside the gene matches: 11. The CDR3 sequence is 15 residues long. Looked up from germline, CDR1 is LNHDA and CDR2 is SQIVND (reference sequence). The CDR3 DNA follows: TGTGCCACCCGCGATAGCGGGAGGAATCCCTACGAGCAGTACTTC. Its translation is CATRDSGRNPYEQYF. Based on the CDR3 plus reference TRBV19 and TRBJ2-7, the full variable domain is DGGITQSPKYLFRKEGQNVTLSCEQNLNHDAMYWYRQDPGQGLRLIYYSQIVNDFQKGDIAEGYSVSREKKESFPLTVTSAQKNPTAFYLCATRDSGRNPYEQYFGPGTRLTVT.

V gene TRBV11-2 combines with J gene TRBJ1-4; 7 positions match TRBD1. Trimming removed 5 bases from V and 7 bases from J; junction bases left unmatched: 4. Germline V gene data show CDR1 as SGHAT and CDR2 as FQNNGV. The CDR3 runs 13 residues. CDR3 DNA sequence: TGTGCCAGCAGCCCCCGGACAGGTGAAAAACTGTTTTTT. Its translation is CASSPRTGEKLFF.